This is a list of T cell receptor beta chains from one sample in a study of T-cell memory formation after mild COVID-19. One entry per CDR3 protein, called by TCRdb with MiXCR from the 5' RACE reads. The data show about 430,000 distinct CDR3 sequences, about 24% seen once. Sequences were obtained from PBMCs or a T cell subset sorted from them (not recorded which). The receptors shown here come from an adult woman who had mild COVID-19 (a few samples of this study predate the infection). Cell type and time point are not known. Each CDR3 is given with its conserved first and last residue. The D gene is left open where the match is weak. Clone size is shown for a subset of rows, as once, few, many or a class of expanded clone.

D | J | V | size | DNA | CDR3
TRBD1 | TRBJ1-1 | TRBV28 | few | TGTGCCAGCAGTTTACCGAGGGACAGGGGGAACACTGAAGCTTTCTTT | CASSLPRDRGNTEAFF
NA | TRBJ1-6 | TRBV6-1 | NA | TGTGCCAGCGAACAGGGAGAAAATTCACCCCTCCACTTT | CASEQGENSPLHF
NA | TRBJ1-2 | TRBV30 | few | TGTGCCTGGAGTTCCGCAGGGAGTCCTAACTATGGCTACACCTTC | CAWSSAGSPNYGYTF
TRBD2 | TRBJ2-7 | TRBV3-1 | few | TGTGCCAGCAGCCAAGAAGCCGAGAGTCGGGGGGACGAGCAGTACTTC | CASSQEAESRGDEQYF
TRBD2 | TRBJ2-2 | TRBV12-3/TRBV12-4 | few | TGTGCCAGCACCCCAGGACTAGCGGCCGGGGAGCTGTTTTTT | CASTPGLAAGELFF
NA | TRBJ2-3 | TRBV10-3 | few | TGTGCCATCAGTGCTGGCGGGTCCGCCACAGATACGCAGTATTTT | CAISAGGSATDTQYF
TRBD2 | TRBJ2-1 | TRBV9 | NA | TGTGCCAGCACCCGGGAGGGCCATTACAATGAGCAGTTCTTC | CASTREGHYNEQFF
NA | TRBJ2-1 | TRBV24-1 | few | TGTGCCACCAGTGGTAGGGGATACAATGAGCAGTTCTTC | CATSGRGYNEQFF
TRBD1 | TRBJ1-1 | TRBV11-2 | few | TGTGCCAGCAGCCCATTCAAAGGGACAGGGGGCACTGAAGCTTTCTTT | CASSPFKGTGGTEAFF
TRBD1 | TRBJ1-2 | TRBV27 | NA | TGTGCCAGCAGCCTCCGAACAGGGGGTTGGGCTAACTATGGCTACACCTTC | CASSLRTGGWANYGYTF
NA | TRBJ2-3 | TRBV5-1 | NA | TGCGCCAGCAGCTTGGGACCGCCCATCACAGATACGCAGTATTTT | CASSLGPPITDTQYF
TRBD2 | TRBJ2-3 | TRBV7-6 | few | TGTGCCAGCAGAAGCGGGGGGGCCGCAGATACGCAGTATTTT | CASRSGGAADTQYF
TRBD2 | TRBJ2-7 | TRBV27 | many | TGTGCCAGCAGTCCGCTACTAGCGGGGAGGGAGCAGTACTTC | CASSPLLAGREQYF
NA | TRBJ1-2 | TRBV10-3 | NA | TGTGCCATCGCGGGGAGTAACTATGGCTACACCTTC | CAIAGSNYGYTF
NA | TRBJ2-7 | TRBV10-3 | few | TGTGCCAAAGGCCCAAACCCCGACGAGCAGTACTTC | CAKGPNPDEQYF
NA | TRBJ2-7 | TRBV7-2 | few | TGTGCCAGCAGCTCCCAGGTGGGAAGGCCCTACGAGCAGTACTTC | CASSSQVGRPYEQYF
TRBD2 | TRBJ2-3 | TRBV4-1 | few | TGCGCCAGCAGCCAAGTGGACGGAGCTAGCGGAAGCACAGATACGCAGTATTTT | CASSQVDGASGSTDTQYF
TRBD2 | TRBJ2-5 | TRBV7-2 | few | TGTGCCAGCAGCTCGGGACTAGCGGGAGGGCAAGGGACCCAGTACTTC | CASSSGLAGGQGTQYF
NA | TRBJ1-1 | TRBV4-1 | NA | TGCGCCAGCAGCCAACCAGGGCACACTGAAGCTTTCTTT | CASSQPGHTEAFF
TRBD1 | TRBJ2-1 | TRBV15 | few | TGTGCCACCAGCAGTCCCGGGACAGGGATGGTCAATGAGCAGTTCTTC | CATSSPGTGMVNEQFF
TRBD2 | TRBJ2-5 | TRBV10-3 | few | TGTGCCATCACCGGACTAGCCGAGGGAACCCAGTACTTC | CAITGLAEGTQYF
NA | TRBJ1-2 | TRBV12-3/TRBV12-4 | NA | TGTGCCAGCAGCTGGGACCCCAACTATGGCTACACCTTC | CASSWDPNYGYTF